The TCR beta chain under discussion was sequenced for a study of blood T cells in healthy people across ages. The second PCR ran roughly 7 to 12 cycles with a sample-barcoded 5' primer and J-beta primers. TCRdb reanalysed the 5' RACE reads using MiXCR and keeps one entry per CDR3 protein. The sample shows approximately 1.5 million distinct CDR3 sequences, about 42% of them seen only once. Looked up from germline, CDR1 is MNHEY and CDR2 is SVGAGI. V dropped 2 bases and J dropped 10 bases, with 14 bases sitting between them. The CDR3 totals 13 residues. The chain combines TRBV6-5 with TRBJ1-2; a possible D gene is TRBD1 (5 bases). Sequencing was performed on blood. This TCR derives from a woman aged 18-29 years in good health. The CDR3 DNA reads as TGTGCCAGCAGTTACGCAGGGAGTGTATACTACACCTTC. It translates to CASSYAGSVYYTF.